This section outlines one T cell receptor beta chain sequence together with its context. Its antigen target is currently unknown. No much larger clone is present one base from it, and per-base qualities are unavailable. The CDR3 regions of human TCRbeta chains were analyzed by immunosequencing. The authors' analysis ran thus. TCRs in the repertoires were compared against a reference library of SARS-CoV-2-specific TCRs that had been generated with the MIRA antigen-specificity platform. Breadth was defined as the fraction of unique TCRs that were SARS-CoV-2-associated. Depth was defined as the fraction of total T cells that were SARS-CoV-2-associated. Using the MIRA data, each spike-specific TCR was assigned both to the spike region to which the TCR was reactive and to a CD4 or CD8 class. Log10-transformed breadth and depth values were compared by one-way ANOVA with Sidak's multiple comparisons tests. TCRdb provides this immuneACCESS table in a form limited to in-frame rearrangements. Some clones are lacking; in checked studies, under half of them reflect an unresolved V gene, and why the rest are absent is not known. For V, J and clone size, that table is used; D and trimming come from the DNA. The sample table holds 70,000 to 75,000 clones, of which 80% were seen once. The ten largest clones add up to 47% of the sample.

The sample comes from a study of T cell responses to AZD1222 COVID-19 vaccine (dated by TCRdb to the early 2020s). Context from the whole study: A total of 240 or so trial participants underwent TCR sequencing, of whom about 200 had received two doses of AZD1222 and roughly 26 had received two doses of the MenACWY control vaccine. Enrollment into the trials was organized by age into subgroups of 18-55, 56-69 and 70-plus years, and those subgroups contained roughly 150, 30 and 60 TCR-sequenced participants, respectively. On the study overall, not on this receptor specifically: Only a handful of AZD1222 recipients were SARS-CoV-2 seropositive at baseline, limiting conclusions about previously exposed vaccinees. Participants were mostly white British and included more females than males, and it was suggested by the authors that clonal diversity may have been underestimated. Nearly half of unique spike-specific TCRs reportedly recognized epitopes outside regions mutated in the B.1.351 and B.1.1.7 variants. No day 14 peak-response samples were available, so repertoires were characterized only after the peak T cell response. Vaccine-associated CD4 TCRs spanned the whole spike protein, with dominant responses in regions 160-218 and 743-854. In the small 56-69-year group, the increase in depth fell short of significance, most likely because of low power. Spike-specific TCR breadth and depth rose significantly after two AZD1222 doses compared with day 0 and with MenACWY recipients.

Reading the label with the study, this specimen's time point is: about 28 days (+/-7) after the second vaccine dose. AZD1222 recipients whose second dose came at about 4 weeks and those whose second dose came at about 12 weeks were combined into one group, since spike-specific TCR depth and breadth did not differ between the two schedules. Vaccinee samples came from UK trials COV001 and COV002, including a single-blind randomized controlled phase 2/3 trial of AZD1222 (ChAdOx1 nCoV-19) in healthy adults. For TCRbeta chain sequencing, PBMC samples from trial participants were taken at day 0 and at day 28 after the second dose. Sample: peripheral blood, taken 28 days after the second AZD1222 dose. The clonotype was recovered from an adult who received the AZD1222 COVID-19 vaccine.

The DNA sequence reads TGTGCCACCAGTGATTTAGGAAGGGGGTCCGGCTACACCTTC. The encoded protein is CATSDLGRGSGYTF. The chain joins TRBV24-1 to TRBJ1-2; the D gene is perhaps TRBD1, from 6 matching bases. CDR3 length: 14 amino acids, cysteine to phenylalanine. Left in the record is the CDR3 DNA by itself, 42 bases read in frame from the first base. The V end loses 1 base and the J end loses 8 bases, and a stretch of 13 bases separates them. The germline V gene sets CDR1 to KGHDR and CDR2 to SFDVKD.